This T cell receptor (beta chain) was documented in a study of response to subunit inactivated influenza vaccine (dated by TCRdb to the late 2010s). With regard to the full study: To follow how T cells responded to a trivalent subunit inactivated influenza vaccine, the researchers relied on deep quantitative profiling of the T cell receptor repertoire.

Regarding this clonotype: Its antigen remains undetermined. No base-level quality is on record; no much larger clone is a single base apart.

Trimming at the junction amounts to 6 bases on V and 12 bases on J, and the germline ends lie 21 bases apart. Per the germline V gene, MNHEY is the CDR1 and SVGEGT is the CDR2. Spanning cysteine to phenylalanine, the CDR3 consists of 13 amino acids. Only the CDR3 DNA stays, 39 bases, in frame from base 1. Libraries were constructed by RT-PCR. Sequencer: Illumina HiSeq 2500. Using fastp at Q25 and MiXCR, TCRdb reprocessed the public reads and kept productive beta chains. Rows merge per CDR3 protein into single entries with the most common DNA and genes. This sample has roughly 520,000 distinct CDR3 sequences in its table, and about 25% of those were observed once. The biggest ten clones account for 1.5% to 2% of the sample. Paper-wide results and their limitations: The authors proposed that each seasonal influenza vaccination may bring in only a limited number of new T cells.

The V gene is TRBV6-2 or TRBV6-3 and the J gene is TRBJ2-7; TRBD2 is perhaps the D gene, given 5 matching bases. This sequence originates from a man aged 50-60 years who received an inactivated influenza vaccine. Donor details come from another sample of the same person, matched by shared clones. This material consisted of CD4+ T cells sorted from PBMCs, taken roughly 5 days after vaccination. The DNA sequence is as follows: TGTGCCAGCAGCATTCTCAGCGCCGGAGGACTGTACTTC. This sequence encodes CASSILSAGGLYF.